The next 18 T cell receptor beta chains were all read from a single sample in a study of T-cell memory formation after mild COVID-19. From the 5' RACE reads, TCRdb called clonotypes with MiXCR, one entry per CDR3 protein. Here the sample spans about 320,000 distinct CDR3 sequences, 14% being singletons. Sequenced sample: PBMCs or a T cell subset sorted from them (not recorded which). The receptors here all came from a man between 18 and 29 years old who had mild COVID-19 (a few samples of this study predate the infection). Cell type and time point are not known.

The table lists this clonotype with a few counts. The gene calls are TRBV6-5 and TRBJ2-1; 7 bases map to TRBD1. J was trimmed by 3 bases and V by 2 bases; bases with no gene match: 4. The CDR3 is 15 amino acids. Per germline, CDR1 MNHEY and CDR2 SVGAGI. This CDR3 reads CASSYETGFYNEQFF. DNA of the CDR3: TGTGCCAGCAGTTACGAGACAGGGTTCTACAATGAGCAGTTCTTC.

This clonotype was observed a few times. This chain joins TRBV7-6 and TRBJ2-3, with TRBD1 matching over 8 bases. The V gene's germline CDR1 is SGHVS and CDR2 FNYEAQ. This CDR3 spans 16 amino acids. Trimming removed 5 bases from V and 0 bases from J; junction bases left unmatched: 7. CDR3 bases: TGTGCCAGCAGCCTACATACAGGGGGTAGCACAGATACGCAGTATTTT. Protein: CASSLHTGGSTDTQYF.

This clonotype was observed a handful of times. CDR3 residues: CASTGPMPNEQYV. The DNA for the CDR3 is TGTGCCAGCACGGGACCGATGCCTAACGAGCAGTACGTC. The chain joins TRBV27 to TRBJ2-7; D is possibly TRBD1 or TRBD2 (5 bases each). Germline V gives CDR1 MNHEY, CDR2 SMNVEV (reference sequence). With 7 bases removed from V and 5 bases from J, the gap between germline ends came to 15 bases. The CDR3 extends over 13 amino acids.

This clonotype showed up just a few times. The J gene is TRBJ2-7, the V gene TRBV7-9; D is uncertain. Germline V gives CDR1 SEHNR, CDR2 FQNEAQ (reference sequence). This CDR3 has 14 amino acids. Trimming removed 4 bases at V and 1 base at J, with 11 bases between. CDR3 residues: CASSSVGTSYEQYV. Here the CDR3 DNA reads TGTGCCAGCAGCTCAGTTGGCACGTCCTACGAGCAGTACGTC.

The table lists this clonotype with many counts. The V and J genes are TRBV4-3 and TRBJ2-7; D unclear. The CDR3 spans 15 residues. Trimming cost V 0 bases and J 0 bases, with 9 bases left between them. Per the germline V gene, CDR1 is LGHNA and CDR2 is YSLEER. The CDR3: CASSQDLGSSYEQYF. CDR3 nucleotide sequence: TGCGCCAGCAGCCAAGATCTGGGCAGCTCCTACGAGCAGTACTTC.

This clonotype was observed at least ten times. The chain couples TRBV5-4 to TRBJ2-3, with D maybe TRBD1 (5 bases). CDR3 length equals 15 residues. The germline V gene encodes CDR1 SGHNT and CDR2 YYREEE (reference sequence). Trimming removed 3 bases at V and 2 bases at J, with 13 bases between. The CDR3: CASSSDKDHTDTQYF. The CDR3 DNA reads TGTGCCAGCAGCTCGGACAAGGACCACACAGATACGCAGTATTTT.

The V call is TRBV7-9, the J call TRBJ1-3; D unclear. This CDR3 spans 17 amino acids. Trimming removed 5 bases at V and 0 bases at J, with 17 bases between. CDR1 and CDR2 from the germline V gene are SEHNR and FQNEAQ (reference sequence). The DNA for the CDR3 is TGTGCCAGCAGCCCACGCCGGGCAGGACGCTCTGGAAACACCATATATTTT. Protein product: CASSPRRAGRSGNTIYF.

The chain carries TRBV5-8 and TRBJ2-1, with TRBD2 identical over 9 bases. The J segment lost 0 bases and the V segment lost 0 bases, leaving 4 bases of the junction unmatched. Germline CDR1 reads SGHTS; CDR2 reads YDEGEE. There are 17 residues in the CDR3. The CDR3 nucleotides read TGTGCCAGCAGCTTGGCGCTAGCGGGGATCTCCTACAATGAGCAGTTCTTC. Protein product: CASSLALAGISYNEQFF. The full variable domain, its missing parts supplied by reference TRBV5-8 and TRBJ2-1, is EAGVTQSPTHLIKTRGQQATLRCSPISGHTSVYWYQQALGLGLQFLLWYDEGEERNRGNFPPRFSGRQFPNYSSELNVNALELEDSALYLCASSLALAGISYNEQFFGPGTRLTVL.

The chain employs TRBV10-3 and TRBJ2-3, with 7 nucleotides matching TRBD1. CDR3 length equals 16 residues. CDR1 is ENHRY and CDR2 is SYGVKD in the germline V gene. With 4 bases clipped from V and 0 bases from J, the junction kept 7 bases outside the gene matches. CDR3 sequence: CAISVTGQPSTDTQYF. As DNA, the CDR3 is TGTGCCATCAGTGTGACGGGACAGCCTAGCACAGATACGCAGTATTTT.

This clonotype turned up a few times. The V call is TRBV20-1, the J call TRBJ2-7, with D tentatively TRBD1 or TRBD2 (5 bases each). Trimming removed 5 bases from V and 6 bases from J, with 11 bases in between. This CDR3 comprises 11 residues. Germline V gene data show CDR1 as DFQATT and CDR2 as SNEGSKA (reference sequence). This chain's CDR3 is CSAQGRGEQYV. In DNA, the CDR3 is TGCAGTGCTCAGGGACGGGGCGAGCAGTACGTC.

This clonotype was recorded a few times. The chain carries TRBV6-5 and TRBJ1-4; 8 bases map to TRBD1. J lost 8 bases, V lost 0 bases, and 5 bases had no gene match. The V gene's germline CDR1 is MNHEY and CDR2 SVGAGI. The CDR3 consists of 15 residues. The CDR3 spells CASSYSAGGDEKLFF. The CDR3 DNA follows: TGTGCCAGCAGTTACTCCGCAGGGGGCGACGAAAAACTGTTTTTT.

This clonotype was recorded a few times. The genes are TRBV7-9 and TRBJ1-1; D unresolved. The length of the CDR3 is 14 residues. V was trimmed by 5 bases and J by 1 base, leaving 11 bases between them. Germline V gives CDR1 SEHNR, CDR2 FQNEAQ (reference sequence). The CDR3 is CASSKNSGNTEAFF. The CDR3 bases are TGTGCCAGCAGCAAAAACTCCGGGAACACTGAAGCTTTCTTT. Full variable domain (missing parts from reference TRBV7-9 and TRBJ1-1): DTGVSQNPRHKITKRGQNVTFRCDPISEHNRLYWYRQTLGQGPEFLTYFQNEAQLEKSRLLSDRFSAERPKGSFSTLEIQRTEQGDSAMYLCASSKNSGNTEAFFGQGTRLTVV.

In this sample, this clonotype turned up a few times. This chain joins TRBV7-3 and TRBJ2-7, with 8 nucleotides matching TRBD1. V gave up 2 bases and J gave up 7 bases; unmatched junction bases: 7. This CDR3 has 14 amino acids. Germline CDR1 is SGHTA and CDR2 is FQGTGA. The DNA for the CDR3 is TGTGCCAGCAGCTTAGGTACAGGGGGTAATGAGCAGTACTTC. This sequence encodes CASSLGTGGNEQYF.

With regard to this clonotype: One end of the junction does not line up with germline, which may come from a read error. The V and J genes are TRBV2 and TRBJ2-1; D call uncertain. CDR1 SNHLY and CDR2 FYNNEI come from the germline V gene. The CDR3 runs to 11 residues. For the CDR3, the DNA is TGTGCCAGCAGTGGGGGTGGATTCGACACCTTC. This sequence encodes CASSGGGFDTF.

The chain links TRBV7-9 to TRBJ1-1; the D gene is possibly TRBD1 (6 bases). V lost 1 base, J lost 4 bases, and 13 bases lay in between. Per the germline V gene, CDR1 is SEHNR and CDR2 is FQNEAQ (reference sequence). This CDR3 comprises 15 residues. DNA of the CDR3: TGTGCCAGCAGCTTAGTAGGGACACCCGTCACTGAAGCTTTCTTT. Protein product: CASSLVGTPVTEAFF.

This clonotype occurred many times. J is TRBJ2-7 and V is TRBV27; 10 positions match TRBD1. Germline CDR1 MNHEY, CDR2 SMNVEV (reference sequence). This CDR3 is built from 13 residues. The trim removed 2 bases at V and 5 bases at J, leaving 0 bases unmatched. CDR3 amino acids: CASSLDRGHEQYF. The CDR3 DNA sequence: TGTGCCAGCAGTTTAGACAGGGGGCACGAGCAGTACTTC.

Here the CDR3 reads CASSFPGGSYNEQFF. For the CDR3, the DNA is TGTGCCAGCAGCTTCCCCGGGGGATCCTACAATGAGCAGTTCTTC. The V and J genes are TRBV7-9 and TRBJ2-1, with D perhaps TRBD2 (6 bases). V shed 3 bases and J shed 1 base, with 10 bases lying between them. The CDR3 length is 15 residues. Germline values: CDR1 SEHNR, CDR2 FQNEAQ (reference sequence).

In its sample, this clonotype was seen a few times. The genes are TRBV7-9 and TRBJ2-7, with D uncertain. Trimming took 5 bases from V and 4 from J, leaving 12 bases between them. The CDR3 loop spans 13 amino acids. From germline, CDR1 is SEHNR and CDR2 FQNEAQ (reference sequence). The chain's CDR3 is CASSMDPGYEQYV. The CDR3 DNA reads as TGTGCCAGCAGCATGGACCCCGGGTACGAGCAGTACGTC.